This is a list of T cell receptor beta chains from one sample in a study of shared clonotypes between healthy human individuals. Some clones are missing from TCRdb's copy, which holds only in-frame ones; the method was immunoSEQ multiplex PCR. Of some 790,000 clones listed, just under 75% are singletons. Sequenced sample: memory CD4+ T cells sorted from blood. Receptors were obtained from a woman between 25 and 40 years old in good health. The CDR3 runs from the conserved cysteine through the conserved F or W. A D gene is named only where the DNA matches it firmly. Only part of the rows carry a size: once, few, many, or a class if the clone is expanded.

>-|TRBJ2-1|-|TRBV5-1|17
CASSVGNRISSYNEQFF
TGCGCCAGCAGCGTCGGGAATAGGATTAGCTCCTACAATGAGCAGTTCTTC
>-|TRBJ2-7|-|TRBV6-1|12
CASGDRSYEQYF
TGTGCCAGCGGTGATAGATCCTACGAGCAGTACTTC
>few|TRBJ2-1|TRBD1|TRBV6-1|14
CANLGGTGKDEQFF
TGTGCCAACCTCGGAGGGACAGGGAAGGATGAGCAGTTCTTC
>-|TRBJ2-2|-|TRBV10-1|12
CASSETSGELFF
TGCGCCAGCAGTGAAACTAGCGGGGAGCTGTTTTTT
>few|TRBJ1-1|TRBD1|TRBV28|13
CASSFRPTGAGFF
TGTGCCAGCAGTTTCAGGCCGACAGGGGCAGGATTCTTT
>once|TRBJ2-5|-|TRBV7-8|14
CASSIGTSQETQYF
TGTGCCAGCAGCATTGGGACTTCACAAGAGACCCAGTACTTC
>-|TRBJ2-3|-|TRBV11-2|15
CASSLALLRTDTQYF
TGTGCCAGCAGCTTAGCACTTCTAAGGACAGATACGCAGTATTTT
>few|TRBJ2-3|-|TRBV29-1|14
CSVVAMSMTDTQYF
TGCAGCGTTGTGGCGATGTCGATGACAGATACGCAGTATTTT
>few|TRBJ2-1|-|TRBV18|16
CASSPLVGDVWNEQFF
TGTGCCAGCTCACCACTAGTTGGGGATGTGTGGAATGAGCAGTTCTTC
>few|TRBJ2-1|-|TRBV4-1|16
CASSQPSKGGSNEQFF
TGCGCCAGCAGCCAACCTTCGAAGGGAGGTAGCAATGAGCAGTTCTTC
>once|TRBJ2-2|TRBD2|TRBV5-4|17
CASSPAGTSGTYGELFF
TGTGCCAGCAGCCCCGCCGGGACTAGCGGGACTTACGGGGAGCTGTTTTTT
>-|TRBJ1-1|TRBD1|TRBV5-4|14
CASSADRSETEAFF
TGTGCCAGCAGCGCGGACAGGTCGGAGACTGAAGCTTTCTTT
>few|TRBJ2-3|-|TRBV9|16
CASSVEASLNLMAQYF
TGTGCCAGCAGCGTAGAGGCTAGTTTAAACTTGATGGCGCAGTATTTT
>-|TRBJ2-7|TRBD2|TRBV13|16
CASSLTGTSGIGEQYF
TGTGCCAGCAGCTTGACCGGGACTAGCGGGATAGGGGAGCAGTACTTC
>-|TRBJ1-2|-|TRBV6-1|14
CASARPENYYGYTF
TGTGCCAGCGCAAGGCCGGAAAATTACTATGGCTACACCTTC
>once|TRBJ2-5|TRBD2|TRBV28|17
CASSLLTSGRAQETQYF
TGTGCCAGCAGTTTATTAACTAGCGGGAGGGCCCAAGAGACCCAGTACTTC
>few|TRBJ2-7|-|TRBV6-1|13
CASSAAGTYEQYF
TGTGCCAGCAGTGCAGCGGGTACCTACGAGCAGTACTTC
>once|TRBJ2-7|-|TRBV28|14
CASSPMEIAYEQYF
TGTGCCAGCAGCCCCATGGAGATCGCCTACGAGCAGTACTTC
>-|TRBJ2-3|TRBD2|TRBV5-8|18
CASSLGGLAGASTDTQYF
TGTGCCAGCAGCTTGGGGGGACTAGCGGGAGCGAGCACAGATACGCAGTATTTT
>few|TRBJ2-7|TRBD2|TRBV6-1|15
CASSEGGPGAYEQYF
TGTGCCAGCAGTGAGGGAGGGCCAGGCGCCTACGAGCAGTACTTC
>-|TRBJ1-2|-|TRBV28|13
CASSLSGAYGYTF
TGTGCCAGCAGTTTATCCGGTGCATATGGCTACACCTTC
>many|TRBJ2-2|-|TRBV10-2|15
CASSGTFPNTGELFF
TGCGCCAGCAGCGGGACTTTCCCGAACACCGGGGAGCTGTTTTTT
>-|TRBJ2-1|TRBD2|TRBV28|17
CASSPTSGRGSYNEQFF
TGTGCCAGCAGTCCGACTAGCGGGAGAGGGTCCTACAATGAGCAGTTCTTC